This TCR beta chain derives from a study of early T cells in non-severe SARS-CoV-2 infection. Study overall: Sequencing used unsorted whole-blood bulk RNA, so chains lack pairing.

Trimming pared 2 bases from V and 4 bases from J, leaving 11 bases between. Germline lookup yields CDR1 SGHVS and CDR2 FNYEAQ. The CDR3 runs 15 residues. At least ten counts were recorded for this clonotype. Unique molecular identifiers were added to individual cDNA molecules. TCRdb reprocessed the 5' RACE reads with MiXCR, giving one entry per CDR3 protein. The sample carries around 44,000 distinct CDR3 sequences, 7% to 8% recorded once. The chain recombines TRBV7-6 with TRBJ1-4, with D uncertain. The origin of this receptor is an adult who was a healthcare worker with PCR-confirmed SARS-CoV-2 infection or an uninfected control (not recorded which). The sample taken for sequencing was whole blood. The CDR3 sequence is CASSLQEWGNEKLFF. The CDR3 DNA sequence: TGTGCCAGCAGCTTACAGGAGTGGGGTAATGAAAAACTGTTTTTT.